Following are 17 T cell receptor beta chains from one sample sequenced in a study of identical twins. One entry per CDR3 protein, called by TCRdb with MiXCR from the 5' RACE reads. The table includes 400,000 to 550,000 distinct CDR3 sequences, more than 20% detected once. The sample was also reused in another study, on T cells expressing NK-cell markers.

The sample consisted of CD4+ T cells sorted from blood. Source of these receptors: a woman aged 18-29 years in good health.

V and J are TRBV7-2 and TRBJ2-1; 8 bases are a match to TRBD2. Germline trimming cut 5 bases from V and 6 bases from J; bases unmatched to any gene: 6. CDR1 is SGHTA, CDR2 FQGNSA, per germline. CDR3 length: 14 amino acids. The CDR3 here is CASSLSGGLNEQFF. The CDR3, as DNA: TGTGCCAGCAGCCTGAGCGGGGGCCTCAATGAGCAGTTCTTC. Full variable domain (remainder filled in from reference TRBV7-2 and TRBJ2-1): GAGVSQSPSNKVTEKGKDVELRCDPISGHTALYWYRQSLGQGLEFLIYFQGNSAPDKSGLPSDRFSAERTGGSVSTLTIQRTQQEDSAVYLCASSLSGGLNEQFFGPGTRLTVL.

V and J are TRBV7-9 and TRBJ2-3, with TRBD2 matching over 7 bases. Germline V gene data show CDR1 as SEHNR and CDR2 as FQNEAQ (reference sequence). The CDR3 contains 12 residues. Germline trimming cut 4 bases from V and 9 bases from J; bases unmatched to any gene: 4. CDR3 sequence reads: CASSSGRRTQYF. The CDR3 DNA reads as TGTGCCAGCAGCTCCGGGAGGAGGACGCAGTATTTT.

The chain joins TRBV27 to TRBJ2-3; tentatively, D is TRBD1 (8 bases). Germline V lookup: CDR1 MNHEY, CDR2 SMNVEV (reference sequence). The CDR3 runs to 16 residues. V was cut by 3 bases and J by 5 bases, with 18 bases left in between. CDR3 sequence reads: CASSFLPYRGGDTQYF. In nucleotides, the CDR3 is TGTGCCAGCAGTTTCCTTCCCTACAGGGGGGGAGATACGCAGTATTTT.

This sequence joins TRBV7-2 and TRBJ2-3; D is unclear. The germline V gene encodes CDR1 SGHTA and CDR2 FQGNSA. The V and J ends lost 5 bases and 2 bases respectively, with 14 bases between them. The CDR3 totals 15 residues. CDR3 in DNA: TGTGCCAGCAGCCCGACAATCACCCTCACAGATACGCAGTATTTT. This translates into CASSPTITLTDTQYF.

V is TRBV10-3 and J is TRBJ2-3, with D unresolved. V was shortened by 7 bases and J by 4 bases, with 9 bases between the two germline ends. CDR1 is ENHRY and CDR2 is SYGVKD in the germline V gene. This CDR3 region has 12 residues. CDR3 DNA sequence: TGTGCCATCAAAGGTAGTTCAGATACGCAGTATTTT. Encoded protein: CAIKGSSDTQYF.

This rearrangement joins TRBV5-1 to TRBJ1-6; D unclear. The CDR3 has 15 residues. V was shortened by 0 bases and J by 4 bases, with 8 bases between the two germline ends. Germline lookup yields CDR1 SGHRS and CDR2 YFSETQ. The CDR3 DNA sequence: TGCGCCAGCAGCTTGGAAGCGGGTTATAATTCACCCCTCCACTTT. Protein product: CASSLEAGYNSPLHF.

The chain links TRBV7-9 to TRBJ2-1; tentative D call: TRBD1 (6 bases). Germline V gene lookup returns CDR1 SEHNR and CDR2 FQNEAQ (reference sequence). The CDR3 extends over 12 amino acids. V was pared by 5 bases and J by 9 bases, with 11 bases between. In nucleotides, the CDR3 is TGTGCCAGCAGCCAATTCAGGGGTGAGCAGTTCTTC. Translating gives CASSQFRGEQFF.

This clonotype was seen a few times. This chain connects TRBV9 to TRBJ2-7, with 8 bases lining up with TRBD2. J gave up 2 bases and V 4 bases, and 8 bases lay outside the gene matches. Germline CDR1 SGDLS, CDR2 YYNGEE. There are 15 residues in the CDR3. The CDR3 loop is CASSPGTSTTYEQYF. The CDR3 region has the DNA TGTGCCAGCAGCCCCGGGACTAGTACTACCTACGAGCAGTACTTC.

This clonotype appeared a few times. This chain links TRBV10-3 with TRBJ2-5, with D unclear. Germline V lookup: CDR1 ENHRY, CDR2 SYGVKD. The CDR3 length is 11 residues. V was cut by 8 bases and J by 5 bases, with 9 bases left in between. The CDR3 reads CAIGNLETQYF. The CDR3 DNA is TGTGCCATCGGTAATTTGGAGACCCAGTACTTC.

The sample holds a few counts of this clonotype. This chain links TRBV10-3 with TRBJ2-1; D possibly corresponds to TRBD2 (6 bases). Germline CDR1 and CDR2: ENHRY and SYGVKD. Trimming took off 8 bases at V and 3 bases at J, with 17 bases between the two ends. The CDR3 is 15 amino acids. The CDR3 is CAIGERVADYNEQFF. The CDR3, as DNA: TGTGCCATCGGGGAGAGGGTAGCGGACTACAATGAGCAGTTCTTC.

The chain couples TRBV6-1 to TRBJ2-3; no firm D call. Germline CDR1 is MNHNS and CDR2 is SASEGT. CDR3 length equals 14 residues. Trimming cost V 4 bases and J 2 bases, with 10 bases left between them. CDR3 coding DNA: TGTGCCAGCAGTGGACGACGGCCCACAGATACGCAGTATTTT. Encoded protein: CASSGRRPTDTQYF.

The chain has TRBV10-3 and TRBJ2-2; 10 bases are shared with TRBD1. The CDR3 consists of 18 residues. Trimming took 6 bases from V and 5 from J; bases not matched to a gene: 15. Germline V gene sequence: CDR1 ENHRY, CDR2 SYGVKD. This CDR3 is CAIRGQGQSSGVTGELFF. The CDR3, as DNA: TGTGCCATCAGGGGACAGGGGCAGTCTAGCGGCGTAACCGGGGAGCTGTTTTTT.

The V call is TRBV5-1, the J call TRBJ1-1, with a weak D call TRBD1 (6 bases). This CDR3 is built from 13 residues. The ends were cut back, 8 bases at V and 1 base at J, with 12 bases in the middle. Germline V gene sequence: CDR1 SGHRS, CDR2 YFSETQ. For the CDR3, the DNA is TGCGCCAGTGGAGGGGGGGAGAACACTGAAGCTTTCTTT. This codes for CASGGGENTEAFF.

This clonotype turned up a few times. The chain employs TRBV27 and TRBJ1-5, with TRBD1 as a possible D gene (5 bases). Per germline, CDR1 MNHEY and CDR2 SMNVEV (reference sequence). Trimming shortened V by 8 bases and J by 0 bases, and 8 bases separated the two germline ends. The CDR3 consists of 13 residues. The DNA of the CDR3 is TGTGCCAGCGGGACGTATAGCAATCAGCCCCAGCATTTT. It is translated as CASGTYSNQPQHF.

J is TRBJ2-7 and V is TRBV7-2; 11 bases fit TRBD1. The CDR3 contains 15 residues. The trim removed 2 bases at V and 6 bases at J, leaving 6 bases unmatched. Germline CDR1 is SGHTA and CDR2 is FQGNSA. Here the CDR3 reads CASSLRDRGNGEQYF. DNA for the CDR3: TGTGCCAGCAGCTTAAGGGACAGGGGGAATGGCGAGCAGTACTTC.

V and J are TRBV7-2 and TRBJ2-7; TRBD1 matches 8 bases. V dropped 5 bases and J dropped 5; count of bases not matched to a gene: 8. This CDR3 spans 14 amino acids. Germline V gene sequence: CDR1 SGHTA, CDR2 FQGNSA. The CDR3 DNA sequence: TGTGCCAGCAGCCTCCGTGGACAGGGCCACGAGCAGTACTTC. Translation: CASSLRGQGHEQYF.

This sequence joins TRBV10-3 and TRBJ2-7, with D unclear. The V end lost 8 bases, the J end lost 6 bases, and 14 bases lay between the germline ends. Germline V gene lookup returns CDR1 ENHRY and CDR2 SYGVKD. CDR3 length equals 12 residues. CDR3 nucleotide sequence: TGTGCCATCGGGGTAGGGTCCCTCGAGCAGTACTTC. This encodes CAIGVGSLEQYF.